These 20 T cell receptor beta chains share one sample of origin, sequenced in a study of cytomegalovirus exposure and HLA in healthy donors. This PCR relied on a set of 60 Vbeta primers and 13 Jbeta primers. Assay: immunoSEQ multiplex PCR; the TCRdb copy retains only in-frame clones and omits some. The table has about 110,000 clones, approximately 79% seen once. Sequencing was performed on PBMCs. The receptors stem from a man between 25 and 39 years old in good health and CMV-seropositive.

The J gene is TRBJ2-1, the V gene TRBV29-1; 10 bases are shared with TRBD1. The trim removed 5 bases at V and 12 bases at J, leaving 13 bases unmatched. This CDR3 is built from 14 residues. Germline V gene sequence: CDR1 SQVTM, CDR2 ANQGSEA. CDR3 loop: CSVTGQGDSWGQFF. In DNA, the CDR3 is TGCAGCGTTACAGGACAGGGGGACAGCTGGGGGCAGTTCTTC.

The chain uses TRBV5-4 and TRBJ1-1; D is ambiguous. The V and J ends lost 5 bases and 1 base respectively, with 12 bases between them. CDR1 SGHNT and CDR2 YYREEE come from the germline V gene (reference sequence). This CDR3 has 14 amino acids. CDR3 loop: CASRRGLGNTEAFF. CDR3 in DNA: TGTGCCAGCAGGAGAGGTTTAGGGAACACTGAAGCTTTCTTT.

The rearrangement uses TRBV7-6 and TRBJ1-4; no clear D. V dropped 8 bases and J dropped 7 bases, with 14 bases sitting between them. Germline V gives CDR1 SGHVS, CDR2 FNYEAQ. CDR3 size: 13 residues. The CDR3, as DNA: TGTGCCAGCGGCCCTCGCCGAGGTGAAAAACTGTTTTTT. It specifies CASGPRRGEKLFF. Variable domain in full (rest from reference TRBV7-6 and TRBJ1-4): GAGVSQSPRYKVTKRGQDVALRCDPISGHVSLYWYRQALGQGPEFLTYFNYEAQQDKSGLPNDRFSAERPEGSISTLTIQRTEQRDSAMYRCASGPRRGEKLFFGSGTQLSVL.

The chain carries TRBV25-1 and TRBJ2-2; the match to TRBD1 covers 7 bases. CDR1 and CDR2 from the germline V gene are MGHDK and SYGVNS. This CDR3 is built from 16 residues. Trimming cost V 6 bases and J 2 bases; bases outside gene matches: 9. Here the CDR3 reads CASSDDRAANTGELFF. The CDR3 nucleotides read TGTGCCAGCAGCGACGACAGGGCAGCTAACACCGGGGAGCTGTTTTTT. Variable domain in full (rest from reference TRBV25-1 and TRBJ2-2): EADIYQTPRYLVIGTGKKITLECSQTMGHDKMYWYQQDPGMELHLIHYSYGVNSTEKGDLSSESTVSRIRTEHFPLTLESARPSHTSQYLCASSDDRAANTGELFFGEGSRLTVL.

The rearrangement uses TRBV19 and TRBJ2-3, with 13 bases matching TRBD2. Germline lookup yields CDR1 LNHDA and CDR2 SQIVND (reference sequence). V trimming: 5 bases; J trimming: 0 bases; junction bases outside the gene matches: 5. CDR3 length: 17 residues. CDR3 DNA: TGTGCCAGTAGTCCCCGGGGACTAGCGGGAAGCACAGATACGCAGTATTTT. It specifies CASSPRGLAGSTDTQYF. The whole variable domain, remainder taken from reference TRBV19 and TRBJ2-3, is DGGITQSPKYLFRKEGQNVTLSCEQNLNHDAMYWYRQDPGQGLRLIYYSQIVNDFQKGDIAEGYSVSREKKESFPLTVTSAQKNPTAFYLCASSPRGLAGSTDTQYFGPGTRLTVL.

The genes are TRBV12-5 and TRBJ2-5; D might be TRBD2 (7 bases). V shed 5 bases and J shed 4 bases, with 14 bases lying between them. The CDR3 loop spans 14 amino acids. Germline V lookup: CDR1 LGHNT, CDR2 FRNRAP. This CDR3 is CASGNGGASETQYF. Written as DNA, the CDR3 is TGTGCTAGTGGTAATGGGGGGGCTTCAGAGACCCAGTACTTC. The whole variable domain, filled in from reference TRBV12-5 and TRBJ2-5, reads DARVTQTPRHKVTEMGQEVTMRCQPILGHNTVFWYRQTMMQGLELLAYFRNRAPLDDSGMPKDRFSAEMPDATLATLKIQPSEPRDSAVYFCASGNGGASETQYFGPGTRLLVL.

The chain combines TRBV2 with TRBJ1-3, with unresolved D. CDR1 is SNHLY and CDR2 is FYNNEI in the germline V gene. This CDR3 region has 11 residues. The CDR3 spells CAAGTTNTIYF. The CDR3 nucleotides are TGTGCAGCGGGAACGACAAACACCATATATTTT.

This clone was detected once. The chain is built from TRBV5-1 and TRBJ1-1; 7 bases match TRBD1. Germline CDR1 and CDR2: SGHRS and YFSETQ. Germline trimming cut 4 bases from V and 3 bases from J; bases unmatched to any gene: 6. CDR3 length: 14 amino acids. The DNA for the CDR3 is TGCGCCAGCAGCGAGGGACAGCGGTACACTGAAGCTTTCTTT. It yields the protein CASSEGQRYTEAFF. The full variable domain, in which reference TRBV5-1 and TRBJ1-1 provide the parts outside the CDR3, is KAGVTQTPRYLIKTRGQQVTLSCSPISGHRSVSWYQQTPGQGLQFLFEYFSETQRNKGNFPGRFSGRQFSNSRSEMNVSTLELGDSALYLCASSEGQRYTEAFFGQGTRLTVV.

Only a few counts were recorded for this clone. The chain employs TRBV2 and TRBJ1-6; D is undetermined. Germline-derived CDR1 and CDR2 are SNHLY and FYNNEI. The CDR3 covers 13 residues. Trimming removed 4 bases from V and 5 bases from J, with 6 bases in between. The CDR3 nucleotides read TGTGCCAGCAGTGGGCAAAATAATTCACCCCTCCACTTT. This translates into CASSGQNNSPLHF.

In its sample, this clone was seen once. V usage is TRBV5-6 and J usage is TRBJ1-2; D uncertain. This CDR3 is 14 amino acids long. The V and J ends lost 1 base and 2 bases respectively, with 9 bases between them. The germline V gene has CDR1 SGHDT and CDR2 YYEEEE. The CDR3 region has the DNA TGTGCCAGCAGCTTGCGGGAATCCAACTATGGCTACACCTTC. Translated: CASSLRESNYGYTF.

This rearrangement joins TRBV30 to TRBJ2-6; a weak D match, TRBD2 (5 bases). The CDR3 runs to 14 residues. Germline values: CDR1 GTSNPN, CDR2 SVGIG (reference sequence). V was cut by 3 bases and J by 4 bases, with 10 bases left in between. The CDR3, as DNA: TGTGCCTGGAGGCGGGCTTCCGGGGCCAACGTCCTGACTTTC. Translating gives CAWRRASGANVLTF.

To note about this clone: The identical CDR3 is also encoded by other nucleotide sequences in the sample. The chain carries TRBV14 and TRBJ1-2; tentatively, D is TRBD1 (5 bases). This CDR3 is 13 amino acids long. CDR1 and CDR2 from the germline V gene are SGHDN and FVKESK. The V end was cut by 3 bases, the J end by 5 bases, with 10 bases between. CDR3 sequence (DNA): TGTGCCAGCAGCCAGACAGTTAATTATGGCTACACCTTC. Protein sequence: CASSQTVNYGYTF.

The V gene is TRBV10-1, the J gene TRBJ2-1; 9 bases map to TRBD1. Germline loops: CDR1 WNHNN, CDR2 SYGVQD (reference sequence). V shed 10 bases and J 7 bases; nucleotides not matched to a gene: 17. The CDR3 has 16 residues. CDR3 coding DNA: TGCGCCACCCGAGTTCGTCGGGACAGGGTTTCAAATGAGCAGTTCTTC. It yields the protein CATRVRRDRVSNEQFF.

V is TRBV18 and J is TRBJ1-5; 10 bases fit TRBD1. CDR3 length: 17 residues. The germline V gene has CDR1 KGHSH and CDR2 LQKENI. Unmatched junction bases numbered 8, after V lost 2 bases and J lost 4 bases. DNA of the CDR3: TGTGCCAGCTCACCAAGCGAGGGACAGGGGAATAATCAGCCCCAGCATTTT. Encoded protein: CASSPSEGQGNNQPQHF.

The V call is TRBV27, the J call TRBJ1-1; 8 bases are shared with TRBD1. The CDR3 extends over 13 amino acids. Trimming removed 2 bases from V and 10 bases from J; junction bases left unmatched: 6. Germline V gives CDR1 MNHEY, CDR2 SMNVEV (reference sequence). CDR3 in DNA: TGTGCCAGCAGTTTAAGGGAACAGGGGGTAGCTTTCTTT. It translates to CASSLREQGVAFF.

The chain recombines TRBV9 with TRBJ1-4; D gene ambiguous. Germline V lookup: CDR1 SGDLS, CDR2 YYNGEE. The CDR3 is 16 residues long. Trimming removed 1 base at V and 0 bases at J, with 10 bases between. The CDR3 nucleotides are TGTGCCAGCAGCGTACGATCCACAGCAACTAATGAAAAACTGTTTTTT. The encoded protein is CASSVRSTATNEKLFF.

The CDR3: CASELTPGQSTDTQYF. CDR3 nucleotide sequence: TGTGCCAGCGAGCTGACCCCGGGACAGAGCACAGATACGCAGTATTTT. The chain is built from TRBV11-2 and TRBJ2-3; 7 bases align to TRBD1. The CDR3 runs 16 residues. CDR1 SGHAT and CDR2 FQNNGV come from the germline V gene. Trimming took 8 bases from V and 0 from J; bases not matched to a gene: 11.

The J gene is TRBJ1-1, the V gene TRBV6-5; 7 bases are a match to TRBD1. CDR3 length: 14 residues. Germline V gives CDR1 MNHEY, CDR2 SVGAGI. V gave up 6 bases and J gave up 2 bases; unmatched junction bases: 6. The CDR3 sequence is CASSRGGGNTEAFF. The DNA of the CDR3 is TGTGCCAGCAGCCGAGGGGGCGGAAACACTGAAGCTTTCTTT.

In this sample, this clone turned up a few times. The chain combines TRBV6-5 with TRBJ2-1; maybe TRBD2 (5 bases). CDR3 length equals 15 residues. Trimming stripped 4 bases from V and 0 bases from J, with 10 bases between. Per the germline V gene, CDR1 is MNHEY and CDR2 is SVGAGI. Here the CDR3 DNA reads TGTGCCAGCAGTTTAGTAGGGAGCTCCTACAATGAGCAGTTCTTC. Its translation: CASSLVGSSYNEQFF.

There are a few counts of this clone. The V gene is TRBV27, the J gene TRBJ1-1, with no clear D. Deletions cut 1 base from V and 2 bases from J, with 8 bases between. Germline V gene lookup returns CDR1 MNHEY and CDR2 SMNVEV (reference sequence). The length of the CDR3 is 14 residues. DNA for the CDR3: TGTGCCAGCAGTTTATGGGCAGCTAACACTGAAGCTTTCTTT. It specifies CASSLWAANTEAFF.